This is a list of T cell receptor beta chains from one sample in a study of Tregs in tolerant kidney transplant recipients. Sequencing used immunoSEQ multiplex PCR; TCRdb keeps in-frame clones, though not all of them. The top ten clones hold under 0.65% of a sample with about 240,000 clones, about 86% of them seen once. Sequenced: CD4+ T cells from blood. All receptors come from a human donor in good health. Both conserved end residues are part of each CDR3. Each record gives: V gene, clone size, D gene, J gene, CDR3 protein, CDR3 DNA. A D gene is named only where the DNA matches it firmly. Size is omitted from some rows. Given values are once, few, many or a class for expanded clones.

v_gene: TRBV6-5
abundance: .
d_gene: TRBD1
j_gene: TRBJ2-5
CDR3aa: CASSYSTGPETQYF
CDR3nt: TGTGCCAGCAGTTACTCGACAGGGCCAGAGACCCAGTACTTC

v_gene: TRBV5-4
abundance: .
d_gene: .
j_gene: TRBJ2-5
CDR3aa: CASSPFLQETQYF
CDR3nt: TGTGCCAGCAGCCCTTTTTTGCAAGAGACCCAGTACTTC

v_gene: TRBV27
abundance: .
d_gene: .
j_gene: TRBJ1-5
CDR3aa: CASSLISNQPQHF
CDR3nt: TGTGCCAGCAGCCTTATAAGCAATCAGCCCCAGCATTTT

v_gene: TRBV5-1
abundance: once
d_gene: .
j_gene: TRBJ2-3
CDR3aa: CASSRDLATDTQYF
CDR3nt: TGCGCCAGCAGTAGGGACTTAGCAACAGATACGCAGTATTTT

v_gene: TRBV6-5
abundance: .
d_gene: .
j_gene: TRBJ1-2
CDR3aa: CASSSPGRNYGYTF
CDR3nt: TGTGCCAGCAGTAGCCCGGGGCGGAACTATGGCTACACCTTC

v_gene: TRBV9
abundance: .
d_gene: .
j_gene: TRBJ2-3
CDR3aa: CASSVGGAWTDTQYF
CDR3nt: TGTGCCAGCAGCGTAGGGGGAGCGTGGACAGATACGCAGTATTTT

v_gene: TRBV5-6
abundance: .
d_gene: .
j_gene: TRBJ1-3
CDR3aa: CASALGGNTIYF
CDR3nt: TGTGCCAGCGCTCTGGGAGGAAACACCATATATTTT

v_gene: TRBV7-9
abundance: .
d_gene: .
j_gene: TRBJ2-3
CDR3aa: CASSLSLQPLQDTQYF
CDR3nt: TGTGCCAGCAGCTTAAGCCTTCAACCCCTTCAAGATACGCAGTATTTT

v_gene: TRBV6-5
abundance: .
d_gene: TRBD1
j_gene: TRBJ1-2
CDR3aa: CASSLTGQGNYGYTF
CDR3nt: TGTGCCAGCAGTCTGACCGGACAGGGAAACTATGGCTACACCTTC

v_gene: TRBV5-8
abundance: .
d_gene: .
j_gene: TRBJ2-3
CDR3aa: CASSLFFGTTSTDTQYF
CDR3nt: TGTGCCAGCAGCTTATTCTTTGGGACGACTAGCACAGATACGCAGTATTTT

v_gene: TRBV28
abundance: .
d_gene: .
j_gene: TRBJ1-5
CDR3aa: CASSFRSLGGQPQHF
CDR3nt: TGTGCCAGCAGTTTTCGGTCCCTAGGGGGGCAGCCCCAGCATTTT

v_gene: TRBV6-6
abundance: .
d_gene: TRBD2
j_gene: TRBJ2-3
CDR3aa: CASTPPGSGDTDTQYF
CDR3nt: TGTGCCAGCACCCCCCCGGGGAGCGGGGACACAGATACGCAGTATTTT

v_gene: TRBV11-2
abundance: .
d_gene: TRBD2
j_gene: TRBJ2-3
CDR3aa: CASSLSRGVDTQYF
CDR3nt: TGTGCCAGCAGCTTAAGCCGGGGGGTGGATACGCAGTATTTT

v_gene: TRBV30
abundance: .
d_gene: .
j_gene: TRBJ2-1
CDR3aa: CAWRILTGPLYNEQFF
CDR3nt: TGTGCCTGGAGGATACTAACAGGGCCGCTATACAATGAGCAGTTCTTC

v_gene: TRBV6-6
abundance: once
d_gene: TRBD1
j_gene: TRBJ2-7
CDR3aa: CASSSPGGSREQYF
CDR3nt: TGTGCCAGCAGTTCCCCAGGGGGTTCTCGGGAGCAGTACTTC

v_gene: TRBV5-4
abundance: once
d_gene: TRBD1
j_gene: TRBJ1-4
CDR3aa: CASSLPPGQGSEKLFF
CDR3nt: TGTGCCAGCAGCTTACCGCCGGGACAGGGAAGTGAAAAACTGTTTTTT

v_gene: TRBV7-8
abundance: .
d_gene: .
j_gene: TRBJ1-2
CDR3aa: CASSRGRAEGYTF
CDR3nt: TGTGCCAGCAGCCGCGGGCGGGCGGAAGGCTACACCTTC

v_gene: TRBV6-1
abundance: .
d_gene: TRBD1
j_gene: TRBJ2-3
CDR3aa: CASSLWTGGTDTQYF
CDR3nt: TGTGCCAGCAGTTTATGGACAGGGGGCACAGATACGCAGTATTTT

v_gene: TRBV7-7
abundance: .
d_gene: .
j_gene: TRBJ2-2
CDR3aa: CASSSASNTGELFF
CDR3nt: TGTGCTAGCAGCTCAGCCTCGAACACCGGGGAGCTGTTTTTT

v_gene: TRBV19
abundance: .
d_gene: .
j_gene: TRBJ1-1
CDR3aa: CASRSQTALNTEAFF
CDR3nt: TGTGCCAGTAGGTCTCAGACAGCCTTAAACACTGAAGCTTTCTTT

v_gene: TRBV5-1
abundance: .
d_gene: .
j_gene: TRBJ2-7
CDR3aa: CASSFPGSSYEQYF
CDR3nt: TGCGCCAGCAGCTTTCCGGGGAGCTCCTACGAGCAGTACTTC

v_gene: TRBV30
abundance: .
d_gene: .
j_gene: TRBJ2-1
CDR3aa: CAWSVRTANEQFF
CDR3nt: TGTGCCTGGAGTGTACGTACGGCAAATGAGCAGTTCTTC

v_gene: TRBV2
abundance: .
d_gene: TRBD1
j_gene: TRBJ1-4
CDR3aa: CASTGQAGGEEKLFF
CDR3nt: TGTGCCAGCACCGGACAGGCAGGGGGGGAGGAAAAACTGTTTTTT

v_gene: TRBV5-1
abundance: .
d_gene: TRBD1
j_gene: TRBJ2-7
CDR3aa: CASSLGTGGPSYEQYF
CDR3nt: TGCGCCAGCAGCTTGGGGACAGGGGGGCCTTCCTACGAGCAGTACTTC

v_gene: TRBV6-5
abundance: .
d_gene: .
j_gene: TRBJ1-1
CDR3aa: CASSYGGGLNTEAFF
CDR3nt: TGTGCCAGCAGTTACGGTGGGGGGCTGAACACTGAAGCTTTCTTT

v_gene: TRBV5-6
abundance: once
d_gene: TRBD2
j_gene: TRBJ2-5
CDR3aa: CASSLFAGAGETQYF
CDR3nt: TGTGCCAGCAGCCTCTTTGCGGGAGCGGGAGAGACCCAGTACTTC

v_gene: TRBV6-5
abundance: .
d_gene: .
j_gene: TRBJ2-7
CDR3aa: CASSLTAEPTYEQYF
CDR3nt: TGTGCCAGCAGTTTAACGGCAGAGCCAACCTACGAGCAGTACTTC

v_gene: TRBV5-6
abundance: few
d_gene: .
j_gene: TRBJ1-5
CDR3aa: CASSTRNSNQPQHF
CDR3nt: TGTGCCAGCAGTACGAGAAATAGCAATCAGCCCCAGCATTTT

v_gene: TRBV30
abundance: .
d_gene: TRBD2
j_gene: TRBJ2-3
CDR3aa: CAWTTSGGADTQYF
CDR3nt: TGTGCCTGGACGACTAGCGGGGGGGCAGATACGCAGTATTTT

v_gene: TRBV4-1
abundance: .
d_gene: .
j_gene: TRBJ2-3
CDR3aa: CASSQVQARLTQHTQYF
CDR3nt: TGCGCCAGCAGCCAAGTTCAGGCCCGACTTACCCAGCATACGCAGTATTTT

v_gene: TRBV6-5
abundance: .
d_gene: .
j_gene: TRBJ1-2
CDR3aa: CASSYSTGSRGYGYTF
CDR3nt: TGTGCCAGCAGTTACTCAACAGGGTCGAGGGGGTATGGCTACACCTTC

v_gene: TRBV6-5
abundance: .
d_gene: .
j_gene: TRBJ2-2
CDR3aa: CASSYSRGTGELFF
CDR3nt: TGTGCCAGCAGTTACTCTCGAGGGACCGGGGAGCTGTTTTTT

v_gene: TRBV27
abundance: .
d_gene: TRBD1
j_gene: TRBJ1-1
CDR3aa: CASSLQGARTEAFF
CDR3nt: TGTGCCAGCAGTCTACAGGGGGCGCGCACTGAAGCTTTCTTT

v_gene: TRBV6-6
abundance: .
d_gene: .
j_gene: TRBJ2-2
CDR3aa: CASTKRTGELFF
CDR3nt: TGTGCCAGCACCAAACGCACCGGGGAGCTGTTTTTT

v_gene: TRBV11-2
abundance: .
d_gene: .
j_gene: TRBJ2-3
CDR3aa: CASSLVASVVDTQYF
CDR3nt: TGTGCCAGCAGCTTAGTTGCCAGCGTAGTTGATACGCAGTATTTT

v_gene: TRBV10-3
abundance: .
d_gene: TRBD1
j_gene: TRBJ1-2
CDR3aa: CAITPGQELGYTF
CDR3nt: TGTGCCATCACACCGGGACAGGAACTTGGCTACACCTTC

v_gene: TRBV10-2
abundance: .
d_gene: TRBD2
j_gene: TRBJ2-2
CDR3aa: CASRAPRAGGTGELFF
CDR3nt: TGCGCCAGCAGGGCCCCTCGGGCGGGAGGCACCGGGGAGCTGTTTTTT

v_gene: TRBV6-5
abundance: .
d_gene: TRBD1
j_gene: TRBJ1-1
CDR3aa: CASNRDRGRSEAFF
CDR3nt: TGTGCCAGCAATAGGGACAGGGGGCGTTCTGAAGCTTTCTTT

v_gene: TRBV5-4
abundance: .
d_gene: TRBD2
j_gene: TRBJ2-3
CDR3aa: CASSLDAGTSGAQYF
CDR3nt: TGTGCCAGCAGCTTGGATGCCGGGACTAGCGGGGCGCAGTATTTT

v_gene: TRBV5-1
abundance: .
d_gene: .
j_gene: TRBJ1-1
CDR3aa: CASSLSAGPNTEAFF
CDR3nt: TGCGCCAGCAGCTTGTCGGCAGGGCCGAACACTGAAGCTTTCTTT

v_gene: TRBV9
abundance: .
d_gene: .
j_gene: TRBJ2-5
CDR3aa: CASSPGGQGWRETQYF
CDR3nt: TGTGCCAGCAGCCCAGGAGGGCAGGGATGGAGGGAGACCCAGTACTTC

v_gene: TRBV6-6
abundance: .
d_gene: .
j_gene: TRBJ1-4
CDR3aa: CASRNPTTNEKLFF
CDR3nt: TGTGCCAGCAGGAACCCCACAACTAATGAAAAACTGTTTTTT

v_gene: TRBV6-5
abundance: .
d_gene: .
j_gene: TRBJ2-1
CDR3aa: CASSYGTGRVGNEQFF
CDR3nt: TGTGCCAGCAGTTACGGAACAGGGAGAGTGGGCAATGAGCAGTTCTTC

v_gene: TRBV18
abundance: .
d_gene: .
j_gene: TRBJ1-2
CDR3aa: CASSPAQHRGIYGYTF
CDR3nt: TGTGCCAGCTCACCGGCGCAGCACCGGGGGATCTATGGCTACACCTTC

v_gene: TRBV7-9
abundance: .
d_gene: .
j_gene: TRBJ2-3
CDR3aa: CASSLVVRSSTDTQYF
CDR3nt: TGTGCCAGCAGCTTAGTAGTCAGATCTAGCACAGATACGCAGTATTTT

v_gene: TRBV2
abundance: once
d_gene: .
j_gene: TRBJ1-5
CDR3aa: CASRPNRGNQPQHF
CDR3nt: TGTGCCAGCAGACCAAACCGAGGCAATCAGCCCCAGCATTTT

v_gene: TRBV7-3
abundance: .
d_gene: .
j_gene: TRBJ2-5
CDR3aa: CASSPGLFETQYF
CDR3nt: TGTGCCAGCAGCCCCGGACTTTTTGAGACCCAGTACTTC

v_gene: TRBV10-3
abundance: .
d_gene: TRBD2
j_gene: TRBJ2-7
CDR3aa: CAISSLSGSRTYEQYF
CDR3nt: TGTGCCATCAGTTCACTTAGCGGGAGTAGAACCTACGAGCAGTACTTC

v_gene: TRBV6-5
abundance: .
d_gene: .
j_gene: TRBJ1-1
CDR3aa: CASTGADNANTEAFF
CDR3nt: TGTGCCAGCACAGGGGCGGACAATGCGAACACTGAAGCTTTCTTT

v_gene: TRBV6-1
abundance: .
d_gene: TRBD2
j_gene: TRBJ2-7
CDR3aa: CASSGTSGGYEQYF
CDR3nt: TGTGCCAGCAGTGGGACTAGCGGGGGATACGAGCAGTACTTC

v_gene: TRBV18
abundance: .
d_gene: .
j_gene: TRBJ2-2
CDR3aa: CASSPPSTNTGELFF
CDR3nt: TGTGCCAGCTCACCACCGTCGACAAACACCGGGGAGCTGTTTTTT

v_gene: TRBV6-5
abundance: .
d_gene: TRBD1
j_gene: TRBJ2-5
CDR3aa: CASSLDRGRQETQYF
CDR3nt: TGTGCCAGCAGTCTCGACAGGGGGAGGCAAGAGACCCAGTACTTC

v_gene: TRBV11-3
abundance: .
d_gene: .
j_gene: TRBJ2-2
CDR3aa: CASSLDNRFGTGELFF
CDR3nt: TGTGCCAGCAGCTTAGACAACAGGTTCGGCACCGGGGAGCTGTTTTTT